This TCR beta chain comes out of a study of pediatric ulcerative colitis (dated by TCRdb to between 2018 and 2021). For the wider study: Of the ulcerative colitis patients, about 7 had pancolitis and two had left-sided colitis, and histology in every patient was consistent with ulcerative colitis. Nine newly diagnosed, treatment-naive pediatric ulcerative colitis patients and a few non-IBD control children each provided paired blood and rectal samples. The Pediatric Ulcerative Colitis Activity Index classified a couple of patients as having mild disease, several as having moderate disease and three as having acute severe colitis.

Points the paper makes about the study in general: Autologous blood-rectal clonal overlap was significantly higher in ulcerative colitis patients than in controls, suggesting increased T cell trafficking to inflamed tissue. A couple of rectal CDR3 clonotypes turned up in every ulcerative colitis patient but in none of the controls. A couple of patients' blood samples yielded substantially fewer templates for technical reasons and were excluded from blood-rectal overlap analysis. Because repertoires came from total lymphocyte DNA, patterns in rare subsets such as regulatory T cells may not be reflected. Controls, mild-moderate and acute severe colitis patients were separated by rectal repertoire features, and reduced rectal diversity due to clonal expansions was observed in acute severe colitis. The healthy control group was small, with only four individuals.

Its CDR3 holds 14 amino acids, cysteine through phenylalanine. Of all the DNA, just the CDR3 is kept, 42 bases in frame from base 1. Via the germline V gene (reference sequence), CDR1 is MNHEY and CDR2 SMNVEV. V loses 7 bases of germline sequence and J loses 7 bases, and the interval between the two ends is 20 bases. Using the immunoSEQ TRB Survey service, rearranged CDR3 beta regions were amplified from genomic DNA with multiplex V and J primers. To keep sequencing depth the same across samples, survey-level depth of up to 500,000 reads per sample was applied. The libraries were purified, combined into pools and sequenced with Illumina technology. Processing in the source paper ran as follows. immunoSEQ online tools were used for productive clonality, sample overlap, pairwise scatters, CDR3 beta length, V/D/J gene usage and productiveness. Calculated diversity was defined as the number of unique rearrangements divided by total templates, multiplied by 100, and Shannon and Simpson indices were computed as well. Principal component analysis used the R prcomp function and ggbiplot package on Z-score normalized data. Morisita's index was used to measure clonal overlap between blood and rectum within each subject. As stored in TCRdb, this immuneACCESS dataset retains in-frame rearrangements with V and J assigned. A fraction of the clones does not appear; measured against another copy, unresolved V genes explain less than half of the discrepancy, and the remainder lacks a known reason. V and J calls plus clone size are reproduced from that table; the DNA served to infer D and trimming. This sample gives thousands of clones in total; 89% of them show up just once. The ten top clones hold approximately 2.2% of the sample.

Before the diagnostic colonoscopy, none of the ulcerative colitis patients had been given any immunosuppressive medication. Blood was sampled at the same time as the colonoscopy. The Wizard kit (Promega) was used to extract genomic DNA from the blood and intestinal samples. About this clone: Its antigen has not been determined. It has no much larger one-base neighbor in the sample; base qualities were not kept.

The V and J genes are TRBV27 and TRBJ2-7, and the D gene may be TRBD1, 6 bases matching. Source material: blood. The clonotype was recovered from a boy younger than 18 with mild ulcerative colitis. The DNA sequence is TGTGCCAGCACCACCCTGGGGGCGGGCGATGAGCAGTACTTC. It translates to CASTTLGAGDEQYF.